This T cell receptor (beta chain) was identified during a study of T cell repertoires in cytomegalovirus infection. Study summary: Shared public TCR beta signatures pointed to both CMV infection and a matching HLA type.

TCRdb re-analysed the reads in MiXCR, keeping a single row per CDR3 protein. The table lists some 230,000 distinct CDR3 sequences, over 20% of them singletons. Ten or more counts support this clonotype. Its target is not known. The CDR3 totals 14 residues. Per the germline V gene, CDR1 is MDHEN and CDR2 is SYDVKM. V was trimmed by 5 bases and J by 3 bases, leaving 14 bases between them. Study-wide findings and caveats: The study found HLA-C-restricted CMV-specific TCR beta clonotypes dominating the ex vivo response.

The sequence derives from a human donor in good health (CMV status not recorded). Some clones in this sample may be carry-over from other donors' samples. The specimen was CD8+ T cells from PBMCs. The chain uses TRBV28 and TRBJ2-7; D possibly corresponds to TRBD1 (5 bases). The CDR3 loop is CASSLTARNYEQYF. In DNA form, the CDR3 reads TGTGCCAGCAGTCTGACAGCGAGAAACTACGAGCAGTACTTC.